Listed here are 3 T cell receptor beta chains from one sample, sequenced in a study of T cell clonality in common variable immunodeficiency (dated by TCRdb to 2015 to 2017). Receptor libraries were prepared by the immunoSEQ multiplex PCR assay. In TCRdb, the immuneACCESS table is reduced to in-frame sequences with V and J assigned. These tables do not hold every clone; where another copy was compared, an unresolved V gene accounts for under half, and the others remain unexplained. The sample features some 54,000 clones, and none is a singleton. In total, the top ten clones hold just over 2% of the sample. Source material: peripheral blood mononuclear cells. These receptors all come from a person between 18 and 75 years old in good health.

This clone was seen at least ten times. The read gets to within 3 residues of the CDR3 end, and the germline J gene fills in the rest. The rearrangement links TRBV7-8 to TRBJ2-3, with D possibly TRBD2 on 6 matching bases. V was clipped by 3 bases and J by 0 bases, with 19 bases between them. Germline-derived CDR1 and CDR2 are SGHVS and FQNEAQ. The CDR3 has 18 residues. CDR3 bases read: TGTGCCAGCAGCTTCCGGGACTTGCCGACCTCTAGCACAGATACG. Protein sequence: CASSFRDLPTSSTDT. The entire CDR3 protein reads CASSFRDLPTSSTDTQYF. Full variable domain (rest looked up from reference TRBV7-8 and TRBJ2-3): GAGVSQSPRYKVAKRGQDVALRCDPISGHVSLFWYQQALGQGPEFLTYFQNEAQLDKSGLPSDRFFAERPEGSVSTLKIQRTQQEDSAVYLCASSFRDLPTSSTDTQYFGPGTRLTVL.

This clone was observed at least ten times. At one boundary the junction diverges from the germline segment, which might be a read error. The CDR3 is cut off 3 residues early in the read; its end comes from the germline J gene. The chain couples TRBV5-1 to TRBJ2-7, with 9 positions matching TRBD1. Germline lookup yields CDR1 SGHRS and CDR2 YFSETQ. The CDR3 is made up of 15 amino acids. CDR3 bases read: TGCGCCAGCAGTTTGGACAGGGGTAATATCCACGAG. It is translated as CASSLDRGNIHE. The full CDR3 protein is CASSLDRGNIHEQYF.

This clone was detected many times. The sequence runs out 3 residues before the end of the CDR3; the remainder is reconstructed from the germline J gene. V gene TRBV2 combines with J gene TRBJ1-3; D gene uncertain. The length of the CDR3 is 12 residues. Germline-derived CDR1 and CDR2 are SNHLY and FYNNEI. CDR3 bases read: TGTGCCAGCAGTGACGGCCTCGGGACC. Amino acids: CASSDGLGT. The CDR3 in full is CASSDGLGTIYF.